The rows below give T cell receptor beta chains drawn from one sample of a study of cytomegalovirus exposure and HLA in healthy donors. Clones were sequenced by immunoSEQ multiplex PCR, and TCRdb holds only the in-frame ones, with some missing. The sample yields around 65,000 clones, around four fifths seen once. Sequencing input: PBMCs. These receptors all come from a woman in her 30s in good health and CMV-seronegative. Both conserved end residues are part of each CDR3. The D gene is left open where the match is weak. A clone size is listed for some rows: how often the clone was seen (once, few, many), or a class if it is expanded.

J gene,D gene,V gene,clone size,CDR3 protein,CDR3 DNA
TRBJ1-1,-,TRBV6-5,once,CASSYGGVNTEAFF,TGTGCCAGCAGTTACGGCGGGGTGAACACTGAAGCTTTCTTT
TRBJ2-5,TRBD2,TRBV7-7,once,CASSLGLAGDQETQYF,TGTGCCAGCAGCCTGGGACTAGCGGGGGACCAAGAGACCCAGTACTTC
TRBJ1-4,-,TRBV4-1,few,CASSHTPGGAATNEKLFF,TGCGCCAGCAGCCATACCCCCGGAGGGGCAGCAACTAATGAAAAACTGTTTTTT
TRBJ2-1,-,TRBV2,-,CASSGLTYNEQFF,TGTGCCAGCAGTGGACTTACTTACAATGAGCAGTTCTTC
TRBJ2-5,TRBD2,TRBV30,-,CAWSVGSLAGNQETQYF,TGTGCCTGGAGTGTAGGGTCCCTAGCGGGAAACCAAGAGACCCAGTACTTC
TRBJ1-5,TRBD1,TRBV7-2,-,CASSLVGGTGNQPQHF,TGTGCCAGCAGCTTAGTAGGCGGGACAGGCAATCAGCCCCAGCATTTT
TRBJ1-5,-,TRBV10-2,-,CASSQDRSINQPQHF,TGCGCCAGCAGTCAAGACAGGTCGATCAATCAGCCCCAGCATTTT
TRBJ1-2,-,TRBV30,-,CAWGGTGGDGYTF,TGTGCCTGGGGGGGGACGGGGGGAGACGGCTACACCTTC
TRBJ1-1,TRBD1,TRBV7-9,-,CASSSTQGALTEAFF,TGTGCCAGCAGCAGCACACAGGGGGCCCTCACTGAAGCTTTCTTT
TRBJ1-1,-,TRBV6-6,-,CASSYGSTEAFF,TGTGCCAGCAGTTACGGTAGCACTGAAGCTTTCTTT
TRBJ2-2,TRBD1,TRBV6-5,-,CASSSRQGPNTGELFF,TGTGCCAGCAGTTCCCGACAGGGCCCGAACACCGGGGAGCTGTTTTTT
TRBJ2-1,TRBD2,TRBV6-5,-,CASSKRTSGYNEQFF,TGTGCCAGCAGTAAACGGACTAGCGGGTACAATGAGCAGTTCTTC
TRBJ1-5,-,TRBV2,-,CASRGGQPQHF,TGTGCCAGCAGAGGCGGCCAGCCCCAGCATTTT
TRBJ2-1,-,TRBV6-5,-,CASTSDDYNEQFF,TGTGCCAGTACTTCCGATGATTACAATGAGCAGTTCTTC
TRBJ1-1,TRBD1,TRBV4-1,-,CASSFYPRGRNTEAFF,TGCGCCAGCAGCTTTTATCCCAGGGGGCGGAACACTGAAGCTTTCTTT
TRBJ1-1,-,TRBV29-1,-,CSVLEGAFF,TGCAGCGTTCTAGAGGGAGCTTTCTTT
TRBJ1-2,TRBD1,TRBV9,once,CASSAGTEGGYTF,TGTGCCAGCAGCGCCGGGACAGAAGGTGGCTACACCTTC